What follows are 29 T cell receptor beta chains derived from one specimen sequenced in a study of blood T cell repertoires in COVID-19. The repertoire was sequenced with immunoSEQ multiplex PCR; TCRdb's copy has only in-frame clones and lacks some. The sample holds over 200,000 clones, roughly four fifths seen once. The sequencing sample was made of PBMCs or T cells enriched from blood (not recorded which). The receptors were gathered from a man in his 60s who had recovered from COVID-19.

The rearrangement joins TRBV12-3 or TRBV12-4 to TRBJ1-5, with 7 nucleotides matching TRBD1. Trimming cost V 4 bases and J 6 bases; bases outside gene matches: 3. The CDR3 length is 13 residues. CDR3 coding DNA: TGTGCCAGCAGTTCGAGGGACAGTCAGCCCCAGCATTTT. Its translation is CASSSRDSQPQHF.

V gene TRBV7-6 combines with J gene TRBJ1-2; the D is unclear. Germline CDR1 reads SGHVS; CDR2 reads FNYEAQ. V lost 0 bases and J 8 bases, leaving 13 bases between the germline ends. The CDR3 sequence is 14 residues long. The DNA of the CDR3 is TGTGCCAGCAGCTTAGCTGAAAACTCCGGGGGCTACACCTTC. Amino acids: CASSLAENSGGYTF.

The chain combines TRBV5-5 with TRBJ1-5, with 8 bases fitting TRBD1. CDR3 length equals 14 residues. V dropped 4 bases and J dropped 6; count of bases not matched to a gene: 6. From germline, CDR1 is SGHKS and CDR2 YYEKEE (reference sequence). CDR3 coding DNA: TGTGCCAGCAGCCTTGACAGGGGAGGTCAGCCCCAGCATTTT. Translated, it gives CASSLDRGGQPQHF.

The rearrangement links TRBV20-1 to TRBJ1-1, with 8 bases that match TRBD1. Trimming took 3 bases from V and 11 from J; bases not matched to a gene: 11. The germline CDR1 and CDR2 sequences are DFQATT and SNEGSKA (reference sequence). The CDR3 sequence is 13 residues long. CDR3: CSASARGHSNAFF. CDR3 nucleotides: TGCAGTGCTAGTGCCAGGGGGCATAGTAATGCTTTCTTT.

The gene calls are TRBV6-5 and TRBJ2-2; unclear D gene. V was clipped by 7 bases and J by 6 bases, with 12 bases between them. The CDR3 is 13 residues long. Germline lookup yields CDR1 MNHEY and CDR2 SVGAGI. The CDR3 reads CASNQVTSGELFF. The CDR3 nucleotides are TGTGCCAGCAATCAGGTGACGTCCGGGGAGCTGTTTTTT.

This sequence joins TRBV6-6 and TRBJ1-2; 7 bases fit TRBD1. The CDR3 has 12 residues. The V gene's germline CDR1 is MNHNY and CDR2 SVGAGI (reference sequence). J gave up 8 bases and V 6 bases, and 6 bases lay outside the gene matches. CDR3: CASRPDREGYTF. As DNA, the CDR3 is TGTGCCAGCAGACCAGACAGGGAAGGCTACACCTTC.

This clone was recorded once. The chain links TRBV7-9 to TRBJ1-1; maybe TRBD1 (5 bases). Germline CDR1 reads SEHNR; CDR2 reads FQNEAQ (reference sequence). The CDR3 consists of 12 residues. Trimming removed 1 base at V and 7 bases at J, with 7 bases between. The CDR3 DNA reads TGTGCCAGCAGCTTAGGACAGAATGAAGCTTTCTTT. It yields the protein CASSLGQNEAFF.

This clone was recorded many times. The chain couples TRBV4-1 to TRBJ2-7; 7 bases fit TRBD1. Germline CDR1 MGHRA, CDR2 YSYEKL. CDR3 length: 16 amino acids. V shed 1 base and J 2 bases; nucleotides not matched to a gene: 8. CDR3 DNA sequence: TGCGCCAGCAGCCAAGGAGCCGACAGGGCCACCTACGAGCAGTACTTC. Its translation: CASSQGADRATYEQYF.

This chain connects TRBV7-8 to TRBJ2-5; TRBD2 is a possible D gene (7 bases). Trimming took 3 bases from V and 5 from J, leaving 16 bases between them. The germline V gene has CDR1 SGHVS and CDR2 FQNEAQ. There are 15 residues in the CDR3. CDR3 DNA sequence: TGTGCCAGCAGCTTGGTGGGGGGGGGCCCGGAGACCCAGTACTTC. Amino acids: CASSLVGGGPETQYF.

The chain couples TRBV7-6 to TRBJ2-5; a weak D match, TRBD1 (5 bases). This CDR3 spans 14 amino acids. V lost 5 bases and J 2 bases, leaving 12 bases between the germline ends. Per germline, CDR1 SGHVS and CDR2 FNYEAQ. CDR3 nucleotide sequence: TGTGCCAGCAGCCCACGGACAATTCAAGAGACCCAGTACTTC. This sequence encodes CASSPRTIQETQYF.

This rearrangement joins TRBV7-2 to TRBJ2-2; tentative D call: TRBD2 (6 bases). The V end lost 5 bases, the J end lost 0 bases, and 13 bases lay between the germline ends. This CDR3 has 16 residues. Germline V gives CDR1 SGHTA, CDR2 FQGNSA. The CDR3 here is CASSLIADANTGELFF. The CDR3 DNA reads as TGTGCCAGCAGCCTAATAGCGGATGCGAACACCGGGGAGCTGTTTTTT.

Here the CDR3 reads CASSLGQGPGETQYF. CDR3 nucleotides: TGCGCCAGCAGCCTAGGACAGGGGCCGGGGGAGACCCAGTACTTC. J is TRBJ2-5 and V is TRBV5-1; 9 nucleotides match TRBD1. The CDR3 runs 15 residues. Germline assignment: CDR1 SGHRS and CDR2 YFSETQ. J gave up 5 bases and V 4 bases, and 9 bases lay outside the gene matches.

CDR3 protein: CASSVDRELNYGYTF. As DNA, the CDR3 is TGTGCCAGCAGCGTCGACAGAGAATTAAACTATGGCTACACCTTC. The V and J genes are TRBV9 and TRBJ1-2; perhaps TRBD1 as D (5 bases). Trimming took 2 bases from V and 2 from J, leaving 13 bases between them. CDR1 and CDR2 (germline): SGDLS, YYNGEE. CDR3 length equals 15 residues.

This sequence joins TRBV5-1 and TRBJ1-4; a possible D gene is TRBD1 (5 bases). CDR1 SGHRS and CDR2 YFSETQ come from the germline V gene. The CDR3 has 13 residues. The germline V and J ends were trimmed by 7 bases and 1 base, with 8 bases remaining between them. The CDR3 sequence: CASGTGTNEKLFF. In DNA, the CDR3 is TGCGCCAGCGGAACAGGAACTAATGAAAAACTGTTTTTT.

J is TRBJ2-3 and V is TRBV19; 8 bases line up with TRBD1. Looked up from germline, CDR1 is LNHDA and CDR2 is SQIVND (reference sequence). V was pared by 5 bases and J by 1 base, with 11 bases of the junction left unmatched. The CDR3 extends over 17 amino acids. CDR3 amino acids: CASSPSRQGMGTDTQYF. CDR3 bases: TGTGCCAGTAGTCCGTCTCGACAGGGGATGGGCACAGATACGCAGTATTTT.

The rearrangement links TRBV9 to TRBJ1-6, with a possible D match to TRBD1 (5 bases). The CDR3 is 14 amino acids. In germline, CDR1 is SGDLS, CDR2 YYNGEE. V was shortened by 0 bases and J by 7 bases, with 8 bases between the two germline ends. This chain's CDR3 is CASSVGQGNSPLHF. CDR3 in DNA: TGTGCCAGCAGCGTAGGCCAGGGAAATTCACCCCTCCACTTT.

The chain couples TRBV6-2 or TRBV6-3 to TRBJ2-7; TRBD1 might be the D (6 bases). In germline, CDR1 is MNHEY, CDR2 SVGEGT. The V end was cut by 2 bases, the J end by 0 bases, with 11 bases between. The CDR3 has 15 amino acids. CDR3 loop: CASSYGDTNSYEQYF. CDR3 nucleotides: TGTGCCAGCAGTTACGGGGACACAAACTCCTACGAGCAGTACTTC.

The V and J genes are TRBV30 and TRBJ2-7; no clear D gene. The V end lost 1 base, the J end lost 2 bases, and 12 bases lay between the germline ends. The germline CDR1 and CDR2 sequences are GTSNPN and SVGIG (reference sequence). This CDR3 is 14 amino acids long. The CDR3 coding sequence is TGTGCCTGGAGTGACTCCAGGTGGCCCTACGAGCAGTACTTC. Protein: CAWSDSRWPYEQYF.

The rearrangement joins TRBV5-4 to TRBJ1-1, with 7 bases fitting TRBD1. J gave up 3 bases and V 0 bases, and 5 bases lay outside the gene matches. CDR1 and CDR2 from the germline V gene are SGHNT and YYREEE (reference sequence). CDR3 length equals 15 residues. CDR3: CASSLDRGFDTEAFF. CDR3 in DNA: TGTGCCAGCAGCTTGGACAGGGGTTTTGACACTGAAGCTTTCTTT.

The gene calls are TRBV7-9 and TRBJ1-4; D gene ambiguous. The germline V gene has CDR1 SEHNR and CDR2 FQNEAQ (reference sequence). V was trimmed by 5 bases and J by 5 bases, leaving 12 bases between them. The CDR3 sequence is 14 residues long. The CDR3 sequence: CASSVSGQNEKLFF. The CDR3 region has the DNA TGTGCCAGCAGCGTCAGCGGGCAGAATGAAAAACTGTTTTTT.

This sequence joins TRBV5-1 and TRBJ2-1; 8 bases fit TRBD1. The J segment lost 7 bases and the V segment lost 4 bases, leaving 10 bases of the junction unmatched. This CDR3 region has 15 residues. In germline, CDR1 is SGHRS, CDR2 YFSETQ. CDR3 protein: CASSGGQVGINEQFF. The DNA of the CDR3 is TGCGCCAGCAGCGGGGGACAGGTGGGGATAAATGAGCAGTTCTTC.

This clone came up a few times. The CDR3 bases are TGTGCCAGTAGTATAGATCGAGGACAGGGATACAGCAATCAGCCCCAGCATTTT. Translation gives CASSIDRGQGYSNQPQHF. The chain links TRBV19 to TRBJ1-5; 8 positions match TRBD1. This CDR3 region has 18 residues. Per germline, CDR1 LNHDA and CDR2 SQIVND (reference sequence). Germline trimming cut 0 bases from V and 1 base from J; bases unmatched to any gene: 8.

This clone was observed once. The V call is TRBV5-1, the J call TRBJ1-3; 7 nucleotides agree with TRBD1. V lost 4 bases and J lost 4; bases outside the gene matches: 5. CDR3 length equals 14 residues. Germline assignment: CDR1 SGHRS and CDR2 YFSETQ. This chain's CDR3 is CASSKGTEGNTIYF. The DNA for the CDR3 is TGCGCCAGCAGCAAAGGGACAGAAGGAAACACCATATATTTT.

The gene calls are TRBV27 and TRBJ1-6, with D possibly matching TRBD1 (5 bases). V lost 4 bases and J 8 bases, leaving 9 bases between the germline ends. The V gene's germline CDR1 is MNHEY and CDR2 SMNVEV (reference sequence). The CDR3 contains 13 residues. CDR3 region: CASSSRDYSPLHF. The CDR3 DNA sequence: TGTGCCAGCAGTTCAAGGGACTATTCACCCCTCCACTTT.

The CDR3 DNA follows: TGTGCCAGTAGTATAACTAGCTACGGCACAGATACGCAGTATTTT. This sequence encodes CASSITSYGTDTQYF. The chain links TRBV19 to TRBJ2-3, with D possibly being TRBD2 (6 bases). The CDR3 has 15 amino acids. V lost 2 bases, J lost 1 base, and 10 bases lay in between. Germline loops: CDR1 LNHDA, CDR2 SQIVND (reference sequence).

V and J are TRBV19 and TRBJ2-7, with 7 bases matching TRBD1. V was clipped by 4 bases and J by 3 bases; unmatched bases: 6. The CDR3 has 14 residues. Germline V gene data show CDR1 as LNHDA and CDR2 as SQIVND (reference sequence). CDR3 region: CASSKGARDYEQYF. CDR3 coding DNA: TGTGCCAGTAGTAAGGGGGCCCGCGACTACGAGCAGTACTTC.

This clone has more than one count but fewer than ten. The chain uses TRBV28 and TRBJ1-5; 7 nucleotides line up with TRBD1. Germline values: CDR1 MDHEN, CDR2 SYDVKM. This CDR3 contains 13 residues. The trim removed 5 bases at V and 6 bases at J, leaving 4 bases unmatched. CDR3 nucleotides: TGTGCCAGCAGTGATGACAGGGTTCAGCCCCAGCATTTT. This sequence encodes CASSDDRVQPQHF.

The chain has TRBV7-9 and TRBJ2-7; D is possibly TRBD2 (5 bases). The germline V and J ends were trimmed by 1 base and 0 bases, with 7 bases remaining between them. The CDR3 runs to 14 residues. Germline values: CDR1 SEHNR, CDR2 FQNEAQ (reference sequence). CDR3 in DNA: TGTGCCAGCAGCTTAGATGGGAGCTCCTACGAGCAGTACTTC. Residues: CASSLDGSSYEQYF.

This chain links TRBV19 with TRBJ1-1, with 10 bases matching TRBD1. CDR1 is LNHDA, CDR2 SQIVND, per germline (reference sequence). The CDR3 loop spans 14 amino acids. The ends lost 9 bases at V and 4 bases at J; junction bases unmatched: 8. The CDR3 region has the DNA TGTGCCAGCACCCGACAGGGGGCGCGCACTGAAGCTTTCTTT. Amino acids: CASTRQGARTEAFF.